This T cell receptor beta chain was sequenced during a study of blood T cell repertoires in COVID-19. Study information: Sites in the United States, Italy and Spain provided acute and convalescent COVID-19 samples. The analysed material was cDNA or gDNA that came from T cells, B-cell-depleted T cells, or PBMCs.

Per the original methods: How many nucleated cells were present was estimated from reference gene primer amplification. The method was immunoSEQ multiplex PCR; TCRdb's version includes in-frame clones alone and lacks a portion of them. Clonal size and the V and J genes are those of that table, whereas D and trimming came from the DNA. The table shows some 150,000 clones, with about 85% occurring only once. Germline lookup yields CDR1 LNHDA and CDR2 SQIVND (reference sequence). The V gene end was trimmed by 3 bases and the J gene end by 4 bases; junction bases not matched to a gene: 8. The CDR3 extends over 16 amino acids.

The TCR was taken from a woman aged 55-70 years with active or convalescent COVID-19. The sequenced sample consisted of peripheral blood. The J gene is TRBJ2-3, the V gene TRBV19; 9 bases are a match to TRBD1. The CDR3 coding sequence is TGTGCCAGTAGTATGAGGGGACAGGGATCTTCAGATACGCAGTATTTT. This sequence encodes CASSMRGQGSSDTQYF.